The clone carrying this TCR beta chain has at least ten counts. The antigen is not known. The authors drew around 9.3 milliliters of peripheral blood from each donor. The data originate from a study of blood T cells in healthy people across ages. Study results and caveats: Per-million-T-cell TCR beta diversity fell roughly linearly with age.

Then a second PCR, running roughly 7 to 11 cycles, was carried out with a sample-barcoded 5' primer and a J-beta primer mix. TCRdb re-called the 5' RACE reads through MiXCR, storing one row per CDR3 protein. The sample contains approximately 1.5 million distinct CDR3 sequences, 42% of which appear only once. The CDR3 runs 14 residues. Trimming cost V 3 bases and J 8 bases; bases outside gene matches: 7. This sequence originates from a young woman in good health. This chain links TRBV12-3 or TRBV12-4 with TRBJ1-2; 9 bases line up with TRBD1. The sequenced material came from blood. CDR3 bases: TGTGCCAGCAGTTTTCTGAACAGGGGGCGCGGCTACACCTTC. This encodes CASSFLNRGRGYTF.